The rows below give T cell receptor beta chains drawn from one sample of a study of read filtering for tumor transcriptome and immune sequencing. MiXCR, applied by TCRdb to the reads, yields one record per CDR3 protein. The sample includes 93,000 or so distinct CDR3 sequences, under 25% of them seen just once. Sequenced sample: a population of CD138-negative cells sorted from bone marrow. These receptors all stem from a donor older than 35 with multiple myeloma. Both conserved end residues are part of each CDR3. Each record gives: V gene, clone size, J gene, D gene, CDR3 protein, CDR3 DNA. The D gene is left open where the match is weak. Rows may omit the clone size; those that give it use once, few, many or a size class.

v_gene: TRBV20-1
abundance: many
j_gene: TRBJ2-7
d_gene: -
CDR3aa: CSARKFDEQYF
CDR3nt: TGCAGTGCTAGAAAATTCGACGAGCAGTACTTC

v_gene: TRBV7-9
abundance: many
j_gene: TRBJ2-5
d_gene: -
CDR3aa: CASSVRNQETQYF
CDR3nt: TGTGCCAGCAGCGTCAGAAACCAAGAGACCCAGTACTTC

v_gene: TRBV7-9
abundance: many
j_gene: TRBJ1-5
d_gene: -
CDR3aa: CASSLGGGQPQHF
CDR3nt: TGTGCCAGCAGCTTAGGAGGGGGGCAGCCCCAGCATTTT

v_gene: TRBV7-9
abundance: -
j_gene: TRBJ2-5
d_gene: -
CDR3aa: CASSIQETQYF
CDR3nt: TGTGCCAGCAGCATCCAAGAGACCCAGTACTTC

v_gene: TRBV6-6
abundance: -
j_gene: TRBJ1-1
d_gene: -
CDR3aa: CASRREGDTEAFF
CDR3nt: TGTGCCAGCAGGAGGGAAGGCGACACTGAAGCTTTCTTT

v_gene: TRBV14
abundance: many
j_gene: TRBJ2-3
d_gene: -
CDR3aa: CASSRQSTDTQYF
CDR3nt: TGTGCCAGCAGCCGACAGAGCACAGATACGCAGTATTTT

v_gene: TRBV4-1
abundance: many
j_gene: TRBJ2-7
d_gene: -
CDR3aa: CASSSGTSAEQYF
CDR3nt: TGCGCCAGCAGCTCCGGGACATCAGCCGAGCAGTACTTC

v_gene: TRBV5-4
abundance: -
j_gene: TRBJ2-6
d_gene: -
CDR3aa: CASHVGSGANVLTF
CDR3nt: -

v_gene: TRBV20-1
abundance: many
j_gene: TRBJ2-1
d_gene: -
CDR3aa: CSAPSPPSSYNEQFF
CDR3nt: TGCAGTGCTCCTAGCCCCCCTAGCTCCTACAATGAGCAGTTCTTC

v_gene: TRBV11-2
abundance: many
j_gene: TRBJ2-1
d_gene: TRBD2
CDR3aa: CASSLDAGGRNEQFF
CDR3nt: TGTGCCAGCAGCTTAGACGCGGGGGGGCGCAATGAGCAGTTCTTC

v_gene: TRBV28
abundance: few
j_gene: TRBJ2-1
d_gene: -
CDR3aa: CASSFFENNEQFF
CDR3nt: TGTGCCAGCAGTTTCTTCGAAAACAATGAGCAGTTCTTC

v_gene: TRBV9
abundance: many
j_gene: TRBJ2-1
d_gene: TRBD2
CDR3aa: CASMRDYLTNEQFF
CDR3nt: TGTGCCAGCATGAGGGACTACCTGACCAATGAGCAGTTCTTC

v_gene: TRBV2
abundance: many
j_gene: TRBJ1-2
d_gene: -
CDR3aa: CASSVRDYGYTF
CDR3nt: TGTGCCAGCAGTGTCCGGGACTATGGCTACACCTTC

v_gene: TRBV19
abundance: medium-sized
j_gene: TRBJ2-1
d_gene: -
CDR3aa: CASTLTVTSYNEQFF
CDR3nt: TGTGCCAGTACCCTGACAGTGACCTCCTACAATGAGCAGTTCTTC

v_gene: TRBV4-1
abundance: many
j_gene: TRBJ2-2
d_gene: -
CDR3aa: CASSPQGRNTGELFF
CDR3nt: TGCGCCAGCAGCCCTCAGGGTCGGAACACCGGGGAGCTGTTTTTT

v_gene: TRBV5-1
abundance: many
j_gene: TRBJ2-5
d_gene: -
CDR3aa: CASSLMGPAETQYF
CDR3nt: TGCGCCAGCAGCTTGATGGGTCCGGCAGAGACCCAGTACTTC

v_gene: TRBV5-6
abundance: -
j_gene: TRBJ1-5
d_gene: TRBD1
CDR3aa: CASSSSGTGTTNQPQHF
CDR3nt: TGTGCCAGCAGCTCGTCCGGGACAGGGACCACCAATCAGCCCCAGCATTTT

v_gene: TRBV2
abundance: -
j_gene: TRBJ2-3
d_gene: TRBD2
CDR3aa: CASRGGLARSDTQYF
CDR3nt: TGTGCCAGCAGGGGGGGACTAGCGAGATCAGATACGCAGTATTTT

v_gene: TRBV5-1
abundance: many
j_gene: TRBJ2-1
d_gene: -
CDR3aa: CASSLYRDTHNEQFF
CDR3nt: TGCGCCAGCAGCTTGTACCGGGACACCCACAATGAGCAGTTCTTC

v_gene: TRBV4-1
abundance: many
j_gene: TRBJ2-1
d_gene: TRBD2
CDR3aa: CATSPSGGREQFF
CDR3nt: TGCGCCACCTCCCCTAGCGGGGGAAGGGAGCAGTTCTTC

v_gene: TRBV10-3
abundance: few
j_gene: TRBJ2-2
d_gene: -
CDR3aa: CAIASSGLQAGELFF
CDR3nt: TGTGCCATCGCCTCTTCGGGCTTACAAGCCGGGGAGCTGTTTTTT

v_gene: TRBV5-1
abundance: many
j_gene: TRBJ2-5
d_gene: -
CDR3aa: CASSRTVQETQYF
CDR3nt: TGCGCCAGCAGCCGGACAGTCCAAGAGACCCAGTACTTC

v_gene: TRBV28
abundance: few
j_gene: TRBJ1-1
d_gene: -
CDR3aa: CASREQGWTEAFF
CDR3nt: TGTGCCAGCAGGGAACAGGGATGGACTGAAGCTTTCTTT

v_gene: TRBV27
abundance: many
j_gene: TRBJ2-7
d_gene: -
CDR3aa: CASGAGGVHEQYF
CDR3nt: TGTGCCAGCGGTGCCGGAGGGGTACACGAGCAGTACTTC

v_gene: TRBV7-2
abundance: -
j_gene: TRBJ2-7
d_gene: -
CDR3aa: CASSLVRERQYF
CDR3nt: TGTGCCAGCAGCTTAGTTAGGGAACGGCAGTACTTC

v_gene: TRBV5-1
abundance: many
j_gene: TRBJ2-3
d_gene: TRBD2
CDR3aa: CASGTSGDPEDTQYF
CDR3nt: TGCGCCAGCGGGACTAGCGGGGATCCTGAGGATACGCAGTATTTT

v_gene: TRBV5-1
abundance: many
j_gene: TRBJ2-7
d_gene: -
CDR3aa: CASSSDAYEQYF
CDR3nt: TGCGCCAGCAGCTCCGACGCTTACGAGCAGTACTTC

v_gene: TRBV25-1
abundance: many
j_gene: TRBJ1-1
d_gene: TRBD1
CDR3aa: CASSEYARGDTEAFF
CDR3nt: TGTGCCAGCAGTGAATATGCCAGGGGGGACACTGAAGCTTTCTTT

v_gene: TRBV11-2
abundance: few
j_gene: TRBJ1-2
d_gene: TRBD1
CDR3aa: CASSHNTGGDPRNYGYTF
CDR3nt: TGTGCCAGCAGCCATAACACAGGGGGCGATCCAAGAAACTATGGCTACACCTTC

v_gene: TRBV7-3
abundance: -
j_gene: TRBJ2-5
d_gene: -
CDR3aa: CASSLSGVEETQHF
CDR3nt: TGTGCCAGCAGCTTATCAGGGGTCGAAGAGACCCAGCACTTC

v_gene: TRBV7-2
abundance: many
j_gene: TRBJ2-3
d_gene: -
CDR3aa: CASSLARTHADTQYF
CDR3nt: TGTGCCAGCAGCTTAGCCAGGACCCACGCAGATACGCAGTATTTT

v_gene: TRBV12-3/TRBV12-4
abundance: many
j_gene: TRBJ2-5
d_gene: TRBD2
CDR3aa: CASSELAGGMGQETQYF
CDR3nt: TGTGCCAGCAGTGAACTAGCGGGGGGAATGGGGCAAGAGACCCAGTACTTC

v_gene: TRBV7-2
abundance: many
j_gene: TRBJ1-5
d_gene: TRBD1
CDR3aa: CASSGQGANQPQHF
CDR3nt: TGTGCCAGCAGCGGACAGGGAGCTAATCAGCCCCAGCATTTT

v_gene: TRBV24-1
abundance: many
j_gene: TRBJ2-3
d_gene: -
CDR3aa: CATSDFRETTDTQYF
CDR3nt: TGTGCCACCAGTGATTTCCGCGAGACCACAGATACGCAGTATTTT

v_gene: TRBV5-1
abundance: many
j_gene: TRBJ1-4
d_gene: -
CDR3aa: CASSPGPGEKLFF
CDR3nt: TGCGCCAGCAGCCCCGGGCCCGGCGAAAAACTGTTTTTT

v_gene: TRBV28
abundance: -
j_gene: TRBJ1-4
d_gene: -
CDR3aa: CASSSGAPNEKLFF
CDR3nt: TGTGCCAGCAGTTCCGGGGCACCGAATGAAAAACTGTTTTTT

v_gene: TRBV6-6
abundance: -
j_gene: TRBJ1-4
d_gene: -
CDR3aa: CASSYQERDEKLFF
CDR3nt: TGTGCCAGCAGTTACCAGGAGAGAGATGAAAAACTGTTTTTT

v_gene: TRBV5-1
abundance: many
j_gene: TRBJ2-5
d_gene: -
CDR3aa: CASSLGGAETQYF
CDR3nt: TGCGCCAGCAGCTTGGGGGGTGCGGAGACCCAGTACTTC

v_gene: TRBV5-1
abundance: many
j_gene: TRBJ1-1
d_gene: -
CDR3aa: CASSLVGGRSTEAFF
CDR3nt: TGCGCCAGCAGCTTGGTTGGGGGTAGGAGCACTGAAGCTTTCTTT

v_gene: TRBV28
abundance: many
j_gene: TRBJ2-3
d_gene: TRBD2
CDR3aa: CASSLGLAGGPWDTQYF
CDR3nt: TGTGCCAGCAGTTTAGGACTAGCGGGGGGGCCATGGGATACGCAGTATTTT

v_gene: TRBV3-1
abundance: -
j_gene: TRBJ2-7
d_gene: TRBD1
CDR3aa: CASSPGGSLGQYF
CDR3nt: TGTGCCAGCAGCCCAGGGGGATCCCTTGGGCAGTACTTC

v_gene: TRBV28
abundance: -
j_gene: TRBJ1-3
d_gene: -
CDR3aa: CASSGAEVGNTIYF
CDR3nt: TGTGCCAGCAGTGGAGCCGAGGTTGGAAACACCATATATTTT